What follows are 25 T cell receptor beta chains derived from one specimen sequenced in a study of cytomegalovirus exposure and HLA in healthy donors. PCR primers comprised 60 Vbeta and 13 Jbeta primers. Here immunoSEQ multiplex PCR was the method, and the copy in TCRdb shows in-frame clones only, minus some. The sample carries nearly 110,000 clones, 75% recorded once. The specimen was PBMCs. These receptors were collected from a male donor in good health and CMV-seropositive.

V and J are TRBV28 and TRBJ2-7, with D possibly being TRBD1 (6 bases). CDR1 and CDR2 (germline): MDHEN, SYDVKM. Trimming cost V 6 bases and J 1 base, with 19 bases left between them. The CDR3 totals 16 residues. The CDR3 here is CASSWGHPGPSYEQYF. Here the CDR3 DNA reads TGTGCCAGCAGCTGGGGACATCCGGGGCCTTCCTACGAGCAGTACTTC.

The gene calls are TRBV27 and TRBJ2-5; D possibly corresponds to TRBD1 (6 bases). The V and J ends lost 2 bases and 4 bases respectively, with 11 bases between them. Germline-derived CDR1 and CDR2 are MNHEY and SMNVEV (reference sequence). The CDR3 covers 14 residues. The CDR3 sequence: CASSLVGGIETQYF. CDR3 nucleotide sequence: TGTGCCAGCAGTTTAGTAGGGGGTATAGAGACCCAGTACTTC.

CDR3 region: CASLPGGGIAEQYF. The CDR3 bases are TGTGCCAGCCTCCCTGGGGGGGGGATAGCCGAGCAGTACTTC. The chain has TRBV28 and TRBJ2-7; 7 bases align to TRBD2. Germline-derived CDR1 and CDR2 are MDHEN and SYDVKM. V was clipped by 8 bases and J by 6 bases; unmatched bases: 13. This CDR3 is 14 amino acids long. The variable domain in full, completed from reference TRBV28 and TRBJ2-7, reads DVKVTQSSRYLVKRTGEKVFLECVQDMDHENMFWYRQDPGLGLRLIYFSYDVKMKEKGDIPEGYSVSREKKERFSLILESASTNQTSMYLCASLPGGGIAEQYFGPGTRLTVT.

This clone was found a few times. The J gene is TRBJ2-1, the V gene TRBV27; 9 bases map to TRBD1. Trimming took 5 bases from V and 4 from J; bases not matched to a gene: 6. CDR1 and CDR2 from the germline V gene are MNHEY and SMNVEV (reference sequence). There are 15 residues in the CDR3. The DNA for the CDR3 is TGTGCCAGCAGTCCGGGGACAGGGCTGTACAATGAGCAGTTCTTC. Residues: CASSPGTGLYNEQFF.

CDR3 protein: CASSERWDRREGDTQYF. CDR3 nucleotides: TGCGCCAGCAGTGAGCGATGGGACAGGAGGGAGGGAGATACGCAGTATTTT. The rearrangement links TRBV10-1 to TRBJ2-3; tentative D call: TRBD1 (8 bases). The germline CDR1 and CDR2 sequences are WNHNN and SYGVQD (reference sequence). V lost 2 bases and J lost 5, with 20 bases in between. CDR3 length equals 17 residues.

This clone turned up a few times. This chain connects TRBV5-4 to TRBJ1-2; D unclear. Trimming pared 0 bases from V and 3 bases from J, leaving 12 bases between. Germline V gives CDR1 SGHNT, CDR2 YYREEE (reference sequence). This CDR3 is built from 15 residues. CDR3 nucleotides: TGTGCCAGCAGCTTGGAAAGTGGTCAGGACTATGGCTACACCTTC. Amino acids: CASSLESGQDYGYTF. The variable domain in full, with the rest retrieved from reference TRBV5-4 and TRBJ1-2, is ETGVTQSPTHLIKTRGQQVTLRCSSQSGHNTVSWYQQALGQGPQFIFQYYREEENGRGNFPPRFSGLQFPNYSSELNVNALELDDSALYLCASSLESGQDYGYTFGSGTRLTVV.

The genes are TRBV6-5 and TRBJ2-5; D is unresolved. The better agreement between TRBJ2-7 and the DNA end casts doubt on the J call. CDR1 is MNHEY and CDR2 is SVGAGI in the germline V gene. The CDR3 spans 15 residues. The CDR3 DNA reads TGTGCCAGCAGTTACTCCCCAATCAGCGCCTACGAGCAGTACTTC. This gives the protein CASSYSPISAYEQYF.

The chain carries TRBV10-3 and TRBJ1-2; no reliable D call. The ends were cut back, 6 bases at V and 7 bases at J, with 15 bases in the middle. This CDR3 contains 13 residues. Germline V gene data show CDR1 as ENHRY and CDR2 as SYGVKD. CDR3 DNA sequence: TGTGCCATCAGAGAAGAGAAGTCACTTGGCTACACCTTC. It specifies CAIREEKSLGYTF.

V gene TRBV25-1 combines with J gene TRBJ2-4; 9 bases map to TRBD2. Germline lookup yields CDR1 MGHDK and CDR2 SYGVNS. The CDR3 contains 16 residues. J lost 1 base, V lost 6 bases, and 7 bases had no gene match. The CDR3 is CASRIGGRVAKNIQYF. The DNA of the CDR3 is TGTGCCAGCAGAATTGGCGGGAGGGTGGCCAAAAACATTCAGTACTTC.

There are a few counts of this clone. The chain employs TRBV6-5 and TRBJ1-5; no reliable D call. Germline loops: CDR1 MNHEY, CDR2 SVGAGI. Trimming took off 0 bases at V and 7 bases at J, with 13 bases between the two ends. The CDR3 loop spans 15 amino acids. The CDR3 DNA follows: TGTGCCAGCAGTTACTCTTCAGGTTTTGGCCAGCCCCAGCATTTT. Translation gives CASSYSSGFGQPQHF.

This sequence joins TRBV4-3 and TRBJ2-7, with TRBD1 matching 9 bases. The CDR3 totals 17 residues. Germline V gene sequence: CDR1 LGHNA, CDR2 YSLEER. With V trimmed by 0 bases and J by 3 bases, 9 bases remained unmatched. CDR3 coding DNA: TGCGCCAGCAGCCAAGACCCTTTTGCGACAGGGGGCTACGAGCAGTACTTC. This translates into CASSQDPFATGGYEQYF.

The gene calls are TRBV7-2 and TRBJ2-2; tentative D call: TRBD2 (6 bases). Germline CDR1 SGHTA, CDR2 FQGNSA. This CDR3 has 15 amino acids. V lost 7 bases and J 4 bases, leaving 16 bases between the germline ends. CDR3 sequence reads: CASNPRRAGTGELFF. CDR3 nucleotide sequence: TGTGCCAGCAACCCTCGGAGGGCGGGCACCGGGGAGCTGTTTTTT.

V gene TRBV2 combines with J gene TRBJ1-5; D might be TRBD1 (5 bases). V lost 7 bases and J lost 1, with 11 bases in between. Germline CDR1 is SNHLY and CDR2 is FYNNEI. The CDR3 is made up of 14 amino acids. The DNA of the CDR3 is TGTGCCAGCACGGGGGAATCGAGCAATCAGCCCCAGCATTTT. Residues: CASTGESSNQPQHF. Filled out from reference TRBV2 and TRBJ1-5, the complete variable domain reads EPEVTQTPSHQVTQMGQEVILRCVPISNHLYFYWYRQILGQKVEFLVSFYNNEISEKSEIFDDQFSVERPDGSNFTLKIRSTKLEDSAMYFCASTGESSNQPQHFGDGTRLSIL.

This chain links TRBV29-1 with TRBJ2-3, with TRBD1 as a possible D gene (5 bases). Germline assignment: CDR1 SQVTM and CDR2 ANQGSEA. V dropped 7 bases and J dropped 5 bases, with 13 bases sitting between them. The CDR3 runs to 12 residues. In nucleotides, the CDR3 is TGCAGCGGGGGCCTGGGTGGAGATACGCAGTATTTT. Its translation: CSGGLGGDTQYF.

The chain links TRBV6-5 to TRBJ1-1; D is ambiguous. Trimming removed 8 bases from V and 1 base from J, with 11 bases in between. Germline V lookup: CDR1 MNHEY, CDR2 SVGAGI. The CDR3 loop spans 13 amino acids. This CDR3 is CASSITENTEAFF. CDR3 sequence (DNA): TGTGCCAGCTCGATCACAGAGAACACTGAAGCTTTCTTT.

This clone was observed a few times. V usage is TRBV6-5 and J usage is TRBJ1-1; no clear D gene. V was clipped by 6 bases and J by 6 bases, with 11 bases between them. The CDR3 totals 12 residues. Looked up from germline, CDR1 is MNHEY and CDR2 is SVGAGI. The CDR3 DNA reads TGTGCCAGCAGCCACGAGGGCGCTGAAGCTTTCTTT. Encoded protein: CASSHEGAEAFF.

V gene TRBV2 combines with J gene TRBJ1-1, with TRBD1 matching over 7 bases. The CDR3 spans 12 residues. Germline assignment: CDR1 SNHLY and CDR2 FYNNEI. Trimming removed 8 bases from V and 5 bases from J; junction bases left unmatched: 5. CDR3 sequence: CASETTGTEAFF. The CDR3 DNA reads as TGTGCCAGCGAAACGACAGGGACTGAAGCTTTCTTT.

This chain links TRBV27 with TRBJ1-5; tentatively, D is TRBD1 (6 bases). The CDR3 is 14 amino acids. Germline assignment: CDR1 MNHEY and CDR2 SMNVEV (reference sequence). The ends were cut back, 6 bases at V and 3 bases at J, with 12 bases in the middle. DNA of the CDR3: TGTGCCAGCAGCAAACAGGGTACCAATCAGCCCCAGCATTTT. Translation gives CASSKQGTNQPQHF.

The count of this clone is one. The chain employs TRBV9 and TRBJ2-7; 10 nucleotides line up with TRBD1. V trimming: 4 bases; J trimming: 3 bases; junction bases outside the gene matches: 4. Germline CDR1 SGDLS, CDR2 YYNGEE. The CDR3 runs 14 residues. The CDR3 DNA sequence: TGTGCCAGCAGCTCAGGACAGGGGGTCTACGAGCAGTACTTC. The encoded protein is CASSSGQGVYEQYF. Using reference TRBV9 and TRBJ2-7 for the parts outside the CDR3, the full variable domain is DSGVTQTPKHLITATGQRVTLRCSPRSGDLSVYWYQQSLDQGLQFLIQYYNGEERAKGNILERFSAQQFPDLHSELNLSSLELGDSALYFCASSSGQGVYEQYFGPGTRLTVT.

The chain combines TRBV6-5 with TRBJ2-3; weak D call: TRBD2 (6 bases). CDR3 length: 15 amino acids. V gave up 5 bases and J gave up 3 bases, with 15 bases separating them. Germline-derived CDR1 and CDR2 are MNHEY and SVGAGI. CDR3: CASSRSGESTDTQYF. CDR3 nucleotide sequence: TGTGCCAGCAGTCGGTCGGGAGAGAGTACAGATACGCAGTATTTT.

This clone was seen once. The chain's CDR3 is CASSLSPGGGTYEQYF. The CDR3 DNA sequence: TGTGCCAGCAGCCTATCCCCGGGGGGTGGAACCTACGAGCAGTACTTC. The V gene is TRBV7-2, the J gene TRBJ2-7, with 7 bases lining up with TRBD2. Per the germline V gene, CDR1 is SGHTA and CDR2 is FQGNSA. The V and J ends lost 5 bases and 2 bases, in that order; junction bases with no gene match: 12. The CDR3 runs 16 residues.

This clone was counted between two and nine times. V gene TRBV2 combines with J gene TRBJ1-4, with 7 positions matching TRBD1. The ends lost 7 bases at V and 4 bases at J; junction bases unmatched: 9. The CDR3 runs to 15 residues. The germline CDR1 and CDR2 sequences are SNHLY and FYNNEI. The CDR3 bases are TGTGCCAGCATCACCCGGGACAGATATAATGAAAAACTGTTTTTT. Protein sequence: CASITRDRYNEKLFF. Full variable domain (remainder filled in from reference TRBV2 and TRBJ1-4): EPEVTQTPSHQVTQMGQEVILRCVPISNHLYFYWYRQILGQKVEFLVSFYNNEISEKSEIFDDQFSVERPDGSNFTLKIRSTKLEDSAMYFCASITRDRYNEKLFFGSGTQLSVL.

The CDR3 sequence: CASSPKTGAGETQYF. CDR3 DNA: TGTGCCAGCAGTCCCAAGACAGGGGCCGGGGAGACCCAGTACTTC. The chain recombines TRBV28 with TRBJ2-5; 8 nucleotides align to TRBD1. This CDR3 comprises 15 residues. V lost 5 bases to trimming and J lost 5 bases; unmatched junction nucleotides: 10. Per the germline V gene, CDR1 is MDHEN and CDR2 is SYDVKM. Combining the CDR3 with reference TRBV28 and TRBJ2-5 gives the whole variable domain DVKVTQSSRYLVKRTGEKVFLECVQDMDHENMFWYRQDPGLGLRLIYFSYDVKMKEKGDIPEGYSVSREKKERFSLILESASTNQTSMYLCASSPKTGAGETQYFGPGTRLLVL.

The table lists this clone with a few counts. This chain uses TRBV6-4 with TRBJ2-2, with 11 positions matching TRBD2. CDR1 and CDR2 (germline): MRHNA, SNTAGT. Unmatched junction bases numbered 0, after V lost 3 bases and J lost 3 bases. CDR3 size: 15 residues. The chain's CDR3 is CASSETSGDTGELFF. The CDR3 nucleotides read TGTGCCAGCAGTGAGACTAGCGGGGACACCGGGGAGCTGTTTTTT.

This clone was recorded once. The V and J genes are TRBV6-5 and TRBJ1-1; D ambiguous. CDR3 length: 11 residues. Trimming cost V 8 bases and J 4 bases, with 8 bases left between them. Germline CDR1 MNHEY, CDR2 SVGAGI. CDR3 sequence: CASVRGTEAFF. In DNA, the CDR3 is TGTGCCAGCGTTCGGGGCACTGAAGCTTTCTTT.